This is a list of T cell receptor beta chains from one sample in a study of blood T cell repertoires in COVID-19. Here immunoSEQ multiplex PCR was the method, and the copy in TCRdb shows in-frame clones only, minus some. In the table there are some 120,000 clones, approximately 87% of which are singletons. The sample comprised peripheral blood. All receptors come from a woman in her 50s with acute or convalescent COVID-19. The CDR3 runs from the conserved cysteine through the conserved F or W. A D gene is named only where the DNA matches it firmly. Size is omitted from some rows. Given values are once, few, many or a class for expanded clones.

DNA	CDR3	V	J	D	size
TGTGCCAGCAGTTACTCTTTAAGCAATCAGCCCCAGCATTTT	CASSYSLSNQPQHF	TRBV6-6	TRBJ1-5	.	once
TGTGCCTGTGAGGCCAATTCACCCCTCCACTTT	CACEANSPLHF	TRBV30	TRBJ1-6	.	.
TGTGCCAGCAGCTTGAGATGGGCGCCCGATAACTATGGCTACACCTTC	CASSLRWAPDNYGYTF	TRBV5-8	TRBJ1-2	.	.
TGTGCCAGCAGCCCCAGGGGGCGAGGGACTGAAGCTTTCTTT	CASSPRGRGTEAFF	TRBV11-3	TRBJ1-1	TRBD1	.
TGTGCCAGCAGCTTAAGGCCGGGACAGGGGGTCCATTCACCCCTCCACTTT	CASSLRPGQGVHSPLHF	TRBV7-3	TRBJ1-6	TRBD1	.
TGTGCCAGCAGCTTTGCGGGAGGCGAGCAGTACTTC	CASSFAGGEQYF	TRBV11-3	TRBJ2-7	TRBD2	.
TGTGCCAGCAGCTTCCGGCAGGGTGGTGGCTACACCTTC	CASSFRQGGGYTF	TRBV5-5	TRBJ1-2	.	.
TGTGCCAGCTCACCGAAGCGGGAGTCAGGAAATACGCAGTATTTT	CASSPKRESGNTQYF	TRBV18	TRBJ2-3	TRBD2	.
TGCGCCAGCAGTGCGGCGGGAGGGGATACGCAGTATTTT	CASSAAGGDTQYF	TRBV10-1	TRBJ2-3	TRBD2	.
TGCGCCAGCAGCCAAGATGTGCTAGCGGGAACCTACAATGAGCAGTTCTTC	CASSQDVLAGTYNEQFF	TRBV4-3	TRBJ2-1	TRBD2	.
TGTGCCAGCAGTTACTCGGTGGCCACCCAGTACTTC	CASSYSVATQYF	TRBV6-2/TRBV6-3	TRBJ2-5	.	.
TGTGCCAGTAGTTACAACAGTGCCGGGGAGCTGTTTTTT	CASSYNSAGELFF	TRBV19	TRBJ2-2	.	.
TGTGCCAGCAGTTTAAAGTTAGCGGGCCAGGGGGCTTTTGGCTACACCTTC	CASSLKLAGQGAFGYTF	TRBV28	TRBJ1-2	TRBD1	.
TGCGCCAGCAGCCAAGTTCAGGGCGACAATGAGCAGTTCTTC	CASSQVQGDNEQFF	TRBV4-1	TRBJ2-1	.	few
TGTGCCATCAGTGGGACAGCGGAGAACACCGGGGAGCTGTTTTTT	CAISGTAENTGELFF	TRBV10-3	TRBJ2-2	.	.
TGTGCCAGCAGCAACAGGGGGTACGGCTACACCTTC	CASSNRGYGYTF	TRBV5-8	TRBJ1-2	TRBD1	.